Described below is a single T cell receptor (beta chain) sequence and its context. Its antigen remains unidentified. Qualities for individual bases were not recorded, and no much larger clone is one base off. The data derive from a study of shared clonotypes between healthy human individuals (dated by TCRdb to 2019 to 2021). In the study overall: The cohort included a few men and a couple of women between 18 and 49 years of age. For each donor, three plates each were used for CD4 naive and CD4 memory, two plates were used for CD8 naive, and one plate was used for CD8 memory. Between about 0.9 and 10 billion PBMCs per donor were obtained by leukapheresis. To increase sequencing depth and limit assay-specific biases, TCR repertoire library preparation and sequencing were carried out by different laboratories using diverse techniques. To estimate repertoire size and how much clonotype sharing occurs between individuals, the study deeply sequenced the blood TCR repertoires of about five healthy adults.

The donors were healthy, HIV-negative adults with no recently reported acute infections or vaccinations. Only Caucasian adults living in Nashville, Tennessee, USA were represented among the donors. CD4+ T cells were enriched by magnetic negative selection, after which naive cells were positively selected on CD45RA and the negative fraction was taken as the memory subset. Blood was collected by leukapheresis, and PBMCs were isolated by Ficoll-Histopaque density gradient centrifugation and then cryopreserved in liquid nitrogen vapor phase. Purity and quantity of every magnetically sorted T cell population were checked by analytical flow cytometry. Each sorted fraction had its genomic DNA isolated and then quantified by UV absorbance on a Nanodrop 2000c. The CDR3 covers 15 residues, taking in both the cysteine and the phenylalanine. Of the read, only the CDR3 DNA is kept; its 45 bases are in frame from base 1. Compared with germline, V lacks 4 bases and J lacks 5 bases; bases without a gene match: 8. In the germline V gene, CDR1 corresponds to SGHDT and CDR2 to YYEEEE.

TCR CDR3 regions were amplified from genomic DNA by multiplex PCR using the deep immunoSEQ assay. Extracted genomic DNA from each cell subset was spread evenly across all wells of several immunoSEQ 96-well plates, with each plate serving as a replicate. For sorted subsets, each replicate PCR was loaded with 200 to 250 ng genomic DNA, equivalent to about 30,000 T cell genomes. Purified libraries were quantified with a Qubit 3.0 fluorometer, sized on a Bioanalyzer 2100, and re-quantified with the KAPA Library Quantification kit. A separate single-read 150-cycle Illumina NextSeq 550 flow cell was used to sequence each immunoSEQ 96-well plate. On the study's bioinformatics: Because only junctional sequences without quality scores were contained in the immunoSEQ output, filtering matching that applied to full-length reads could not be performed. To assign V/J genes and CDR3, sequences were annotated against IMGT germline references using PyIR, a Python wrapper for IgBLAST v1.9. Any read was removed if the V/J assignment was weak (E-value above 1e-6), the CDR3 was missing, or the read contained stop codons, out-of-frame junctions, or ambiguous translated residues. V3J clonotypes were defined as sequences sharing the same inferred V gene, J gene, and CDR3 amino acid sequence. Percentage overlap between repertoires was calculated by dividing the number of shared unique clonotypes by the size of the smaller repertoire. Three approaches were used to assess repertoire richness: RTK rarefaction, the Chao1 estimator, and Recon v2.1 estimates of unobserved clonotypes. For all TCRbeta clonotypes obtained by the gDNA method from a handful of donors, generation probabilities were computed with OLGA. TCRdb took over this immuneACCESS table, retaining in-frame rearrangements with V and J assigned. Such tables are incomplete; in checked studies, under half of the missing clones stem from an unresolved V gene, and the remainder is unexplained. Clone size and V and J calls were adopted from that table, with D and trimming inferred from the DNA. Here the sample has about 2 million clones; around 95% occur a single time. Of the sample, roughly 0.13% falls within the top ten clones.

Study-level results and caveats: The small number of donors limited the genetic and exposure-history diversity represented. Incomplete sequencing was indicated by rarefaction of sorted-subset datasets, despite the large sequencing depth. Clonotypes shared by all four sorted-subset donors showed higher generation probabilities than non-shared clonotypes. Naive subsets generally had larger estimated clonotype richness than memory subsets did. Across a handful of donors, approximately 4.9% of naive CD4, 3% to 3.5% of naive CD8, under 2.5% of memory CD4, and 0.3% to 0.45% of memory CD8 clonotypes were shared. Pairwise subsampling indicated that sequencing depth was expected to affect the degree of clonotype sharing among donors. Only blood was sampled, and tissue TCR repertoires likely differ from those in blood.

This sequence originates from a man aged 18 to 29 in good health. Material for sequencing was naive CD4+ T cells sorted from blood. This specimen's cell subset or site label, per the study, means: CD45RA+ positively selected. The receptor chain draws on TRBV5-6 and TRBJ1-4; a stretch of 7 junction bases matches TRBD1. Read as DNA, the sequence is TGTGCCAGCAGCCCCGTCGGGACAGTAAATGAAAAACTGTTTTTT. Translation gives CASSPVGTVNEKLFF.